The rows below give T cell receptor beta chains drawn from one sample of a study of brain T cells in children with intractable seizures. TCRdb's copy holds only in-frame clones and misses some; the assay was immunoSEQ multiplex PCR. This table holds about 41,000 clones, approximately 90% found once. Specimen: peripheral blood, collected at surgery. The receptors here all came from a girl aged 2-10 years with tuberous sclerosis and intractable seizures. Each CDR3 is given with its conserved first and last residue. Each record gives: clone size, CDR3 length, J gene, D gene, V gene, CDR3 protein, CDR3 DNA. The D gene is left open where the match is weak. Clone size is shown for a subset of rows, as once, few, many or a class of expanded clone.

>NA|17|TRBJ1-5|NA|TRBV9
CASSHADGYGSDQPQHF
TGTGCCAGCAGCCATGCGGATGGATACGGGAGCGATCAGCCCCAGCATTTT
>NA|17|TRBJ2-5|TRBD2|TRBV3-1/TRBV3-2
CASSSDRSGGPRETQYF
TGTGCCAGCAGCTCCGATCGTAGCGGGGGCCCCCGAGAGACCCAGTACTTC
>once|14|TRBJ2-3|TRBD2|TRBV5-1
CASQPGGSTDTQYF
TGCGCCAGCCAGCCGGGAGGGAGCACAGATACGCAGTATTTT
>NA|13|TRBJ2-3|NA|TRBV6-1
CASSEAGTDTQYF
TGTGCCAGCAGTGAAGCTGGTACAGATACGCAGTATTTT
>NA|14|TRBJ1-2|NA|TRBV4-1
CASSQVVRNYGYTF
TGCGCCAGCAGCCAAGTTGTAAGAAACTATGGCTACACCTTC
>NA|15|TRBJ2-3|TRBD1|TRBV7-2
CASSFGQGPGDTQYF
TGTGCCAGCAGCTTTGGACAGGGACCGGGAGATACGCAGTATTTT
>NA|15|TRBJ1-4|TRBD1|TRBV24-1
CATSDNRGRDEKLFF
TGTGCCACCAGTGATAACAGGGGGCGAGATGAAAAACTGTTTTTT
>NA|14|TRBJ1-5|TRBD1|TRBV10-2
CASRKDRWHQPQHF
TGCGCCAGCAGGAAGGACAGGTGGCATCAGCCCCAGCATTTT
>NA|13|TRBJ1-3|NA|TRBV6-2/TRBV6-3
CASSYLTGNTIYF
TGTGCCAGCAGTTACCTTACTGGAAACACCATATATTTT
>NA|18|TRBJ1-4|NA|TRBV6-1
CASSEARQPDTTNEKLFF
TGTGCCAGCAGTGAAGCGAGACAACCCGACACAACTAATGAAAAACTGTTTTTT
>NA|14|TRBJ1-6|TRBD1|TRBV6-6
CASSSPGGGSPLHF
TGTGCCAGCAGCTCCCCAGGGGGCGGTTCACCCCTCCACTTT
>NA|11|TRBJ1-1|NA|TRBV20-1
CSARYITEAFF
TGCAGTGCTAGATACATAACTGAAGCTTTCTTT
>NA|15|TRBJ2-3|NA|TRBV28
CASSLRTGRSDTQYF
TGTGCCAGCAGTCTTCGCACAGGTCGTTCGGATACGCAGTATTTT
>NA|21|TRBJ2-6|NA|TRBV7-6
CASSLALPAVRHPSGANVLTF
TGTGCCAGCAGCTTAGCGCTTCCGGCTGTCAGGCACCCATCTGGGGCCAACGTCCTGACTTTC
>NA|14|TRBJ1-2|TRBD1|TRBV5-6
CASSFRDSELSYTF
TGTGCCAGCAGCTTCCGGGACAGTGAGTTGAGCTACACCTTC
>NA|15|TRBJ2-5|NA|TRBV6-1
CASSEGGQVGETQYF
TGTGCCAGCAGTGAAGGGGGGCAGGTGGGAGAGACCCAGTACTTC
>once|12|TRBJ2-7|NA|TRBV30
CAWSVQDYEQYF
TGTGCCTGGAGTGTCCAGGACTACGAGCAGTACTTC
>NA|14|TRBJ2-1|TRBD1|TRBV3-1/TRBV3-2
CASSTRTGPSEQFF
TGTGCCAGCAGCACTCGGACAGGCCCCTCCGAGCAGTTCTTC